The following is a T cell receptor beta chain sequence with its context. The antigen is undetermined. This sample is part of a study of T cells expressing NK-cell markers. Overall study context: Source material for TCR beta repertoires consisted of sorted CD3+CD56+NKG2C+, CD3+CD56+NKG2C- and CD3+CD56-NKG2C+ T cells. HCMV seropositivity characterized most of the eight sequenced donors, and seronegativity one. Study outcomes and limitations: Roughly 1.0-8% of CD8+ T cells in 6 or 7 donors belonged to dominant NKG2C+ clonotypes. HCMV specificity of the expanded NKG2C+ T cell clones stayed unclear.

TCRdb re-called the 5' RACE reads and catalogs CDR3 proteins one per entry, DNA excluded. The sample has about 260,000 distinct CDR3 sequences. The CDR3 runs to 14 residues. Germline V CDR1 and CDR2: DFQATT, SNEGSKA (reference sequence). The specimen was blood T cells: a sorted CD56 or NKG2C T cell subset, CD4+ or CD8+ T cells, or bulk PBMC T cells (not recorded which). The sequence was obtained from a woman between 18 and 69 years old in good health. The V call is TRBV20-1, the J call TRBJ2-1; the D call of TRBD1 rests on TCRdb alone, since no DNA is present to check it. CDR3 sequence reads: CSADPRGPYNEQFF.